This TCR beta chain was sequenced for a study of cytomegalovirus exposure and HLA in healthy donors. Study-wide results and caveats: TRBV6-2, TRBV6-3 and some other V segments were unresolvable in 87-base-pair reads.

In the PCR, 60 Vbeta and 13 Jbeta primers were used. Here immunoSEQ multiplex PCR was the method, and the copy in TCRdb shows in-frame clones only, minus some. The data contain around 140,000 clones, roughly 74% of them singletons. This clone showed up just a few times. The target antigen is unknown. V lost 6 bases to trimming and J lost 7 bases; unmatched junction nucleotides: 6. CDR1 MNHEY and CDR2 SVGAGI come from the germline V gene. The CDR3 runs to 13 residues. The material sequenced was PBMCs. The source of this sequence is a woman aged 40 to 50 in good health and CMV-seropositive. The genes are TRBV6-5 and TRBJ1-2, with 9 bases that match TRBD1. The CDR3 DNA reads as TGTGCCAGCAGCCCCCGGGACAGGGCTGGCTACACCTTC. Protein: CASSPRDRAGYTF.